These 26 T cell receptor beta chains originate from one sample sequenced in a study of liver allograft versus peripheral blood T cells. The overall study: Intrahepatic T cell receptor repertoires from transplanted livers were compared against repertoires in recipients' peripheral blood.

TCRdb redid the calling of the reads with MiXCR, one entry per CDR3 protein. Among fewer than 15,000 distinct CDR3 sequences listed, under 20% were seen once. The receptors derive from a human patient who had a liver transplant. Some T cells may have come from the graft donor.

By share, this clonotype ranks as medium-sized. This chain uses TRBV27 with TRBJ2-1; 9 bases map to TRBD1. The CDR3 totals 20 residues. Germline loops: CDR1 MNHEY, CDR2 SMNVEV (reference sequence). J lost 0 bases, V lost 7 bases, and 19 bases had no gene match. CDR3 nucleotide sequence: TGTGCCAGCACCCTAACAGCCCGGACAGGGGCAAGGAGCTCCTACAATGAGCAGTTCTTC. Protein sequence: CASTLTARTGARSSYNEQFF.

The V call is TRBV9, the J call TRBJ2-5; D not certain. The CDR3 sequence is 13 residues long. Germline V CDR1 and CDR2: SGDLS, YYNGEE. V gave up 0 bases and J gave up 4 bases, with 7 bases separating them. CDR3 bases: TGTGCCAGCAGCGTAGGACAAATAGAGACCCAGTACTTC. Translating gives CASSVGQIETQYF. Full variable domain (outside the CDR3, taken from reference TRBV9 and TRBJ2-5): DSGVTQTPKHLITATGQRVTLRCSPRSGDLSVYWYQQSLDQGLQFLIQYYNGEERAKGNILERFSAQQFPDLHSELNLSSLELGDSALYFCASSVGQIETQYFGPGTRLLVL.

This clonotype is deemed medium-sized. The rearrangement uses TRBV6-6 and TRBJ2-1; TRBD2 aligns across 11 bases. Germline V gives CDR1 MNHNY, CDR2 SVGAGI (reference sequence). J gave up 3 bases and V 4 bases, and 5 bases lay outside the gene matches. CDR3 length equals 16 residues. The CDR3 DNA reads TGTGCCAGCAGTTCTACCGGGACTAGCGGCTACAATGAGCAGTTCTTC. Protein sequence: CASSSTGTSGYNEQFF.

The V call is TRBV7-3, the J call TRBJ2-3; the D gene is possibly TRBD1 (6 bases). V shed 4 bases and J shed 2 bases, with 13 bases lying between them. The V gene's germline CDR1 is SGHTA and CDR2 FQGTGA. CDR3 size: 15 residues. As DNA, the CDR3 is TGTGCCAGCAGCTCCAGGGGCGGTTTCACAGATACGCAGTATTTT. Residues: CASSSRGGFTDTQYF.

This clonotype is medium-sized. The chain has TRBV7-2 and TRBJ1-3, with D tentatively TRBD1 (5 bases). Trimming pared 5 bases from V and 4 bases from J, leaving 15 bases between. The CDR3 is 15 amino acids. Germline V CDR1 and CDR2: SGHTA, FQGNSA. The CDR3 is CASSQGPSIGNTIYF. The CDR3 DNA reads TGTGCCAGCAGCCAGGGCCCGTCGATCGGAAACACCATATATTTT.

This clonotype is medium-sized by share. This chain joins TRBV28 and TRBJ1-5, with D tentatively TRBD1 (6 bases). The CDR3 has 15 residues. CDR1 and CDR2 (germline): MDHEN, SYDVKM. Trimming removed 2 bases at V and 0 bases at J, with 8 bases between. The CDR3, as DNA: TGTGCCAGCAGTTTAGGGGGCCTTAGCAATCAGCCCCAGCATTTT. This gives the protein CASSLGGLSNQPQHF.

This clonotype showed up many times. The chain has TRBV24-1 and TRBJ2-5; possible D gene TRBD2, 6 bases. V was cut by 5 bases and J by 2 bases, with 11 bases left in between. CDR1 KGHDR and CDR2 SFDVKD come from the germline V gene. The CDR3 is 14 residues long. CDR3 region: CATSGGTTQETQYF. The CDR3 coding sequence is TGTGCCACCAGTGGCGGGACGACTCAAGAGACCCAGTACTTC.

This clonotype was seen a handful of times. The chain couples TRBV29-1 to TRBJ2-2; D is perhaps TRBD1 (5 bases). This CDR3 region has 13 residues. V was clipped by 4 bases and J by 0 bases, with 6 bases between them. Per germline, CDR1 SQVTM and CDR2 ANQGSEA. CDR3: CSVGGPNTGELFF. The CDR3 DNA follows: TGCAGCGTTGGGGGCCCGAACACCGGGGAGCTGTTTTTT.

This clonotype was counted a few times. Sequence at one end of the junction differs from germline and may be a read error. The genes are TRBV20-1 and TRBJ2-7, with 8 positions matching TRBD1. Germline V CDR1 and CDR2: DFQATT, SNEGSKA (reference sequence). The CDR3 covers 18 residues. This CDR3 is CSASHGTDGRGHSHEQYF. Here the CDR3 DNA reads TGCAGTGCTAGCCACGGGACAGACGGCAGGGGGCACTCCCACGAGCAGTACTTC.

This clonotype was seen a few times. The chain employs TRBV6-1 and TRBJ2-7; D uncertain. The CDR3 extends over 14 amino acids. Germline V gene data show CDR1 as MNHNS and CDR2 as SASEGT. The germline V and J ends were trimmed by 7 bases and 5 bases, with 18 bases remaining between them. CDR3 protein: CASTERKTLHEQYF. CDR3 nucleotides: TGTGCCAGCACCGAGAGGAAGACGCTACACGAGCAGTACTTC.

This clonotype has just a few counts. The V call is TRBV11-2, the J call TRBJ2-3; 8 bases map to TRBD2. V trimming: 2 bases; J trimming: 3 bases; junction bases outside the gene matches: 7. This CDR3 is 16 amino acids long. Germline CDR1 reads SGHAT; CDR2 reads FQNNGV. The CDR3 loop is CASSLTPLAGTDTQYF. The CDR3 DNA follows: TGTGCCAGCAGCTTAACGCCCTTAGCGGGAACAGATACGCAGTATTTT. Supplemented by reference TRBV11-2 and TRBJ2-3, the full variable domain reads EAGVAQSPRYKIIEKRQSVAFWCNPISGHATLYWYQQILGQGPKLLIQFQNNGVVDDSQLPKDRFSAERLKGVDSTLKIQPAKLEDSAVYLCASSLTPLAGTDTQYFGPGTRLTVL.

This clonotype was detected ten times or more. This chain connects TRBV18 to TRBJ1-2, with D unclear. There are 14 residues in the CDR3. V was pared by 6 bases and J by 1 base, with 12 bases between. From germline, CDR1 is KGHSH and CDR2 LQKENI. The CDR3 protein is CASSPQDFNYGYTF. CDR3 coding DNA: TGTGCCAGCTCTCCGCAGGATTTTAACTATGGCTACACCTTC.

In its sample, this clonotype was seen many times. The chain joins TRBV15 to TRBJ2-7; D might be TRBD2 (6 bases). Trimming removed 1 base from V and 2 bases from J, with 15 bases in between. The CDR3 contains 16 residues. Germline V gene lookup returns CDR1 LNHNV and CDR2 YYDKDF (reference sequence). In DNA, the CDR3 is TGTGCCACCAGCAGAGGGACGCCGGGGGAAGCCTACGAGCAGTACTTC. This encodes CATSRGTPGEAYEQYF. Combining the CDR3 with reference TRBV15 and TRBJ2-7 gives the whole variable domain DAMVIQNPRYQVTQFGKPVTLSCSQTLNHNVMYWYQQKSSQAPKLLFHYYDKDFNNEADTPDNFQSRRPNTSFCFLDIRSPGLGDTAMYLCATSRGTPGEAYEQYFGPGTRLTVT.

Ten or more counts support this clonotype. The rearrangement joins TRBV7-2 to TRBJ2-7; the D gene is possibly TRBD2 (6 bases). The V end was cut by 0 bases, the J end by 1 base, with 7 bases between. Per germline, CDR1 SGHTA and CDR2 FQGNSA. The CDR3 has 14 amino acids. CDR3 coding DNA: TGTGCCAGCAGCTTAGCGGCGGGATCCTACGAGCAGTACTTC. Protein: CASSLAAGSYEQYF.

The V call is TRBV7-2, the J call TRBJ2-1; 14 bases agree with TRBD2. V gave up 0 bases and J gave up 8 bases; unmatched junction bases: 6. Germline CDR1 is SGHTA and CDR2 is FQGNSA. The CDR3 is 17 residues long. The CDR3 spells CASSLAGLAGVGDEQFF. For the CDR3, the DNA is TGTGCCAGCAGCTTAGCGGGACTAGCGGGAGTTGGGGATGAGCAGTTCTTC.

The genes are TRBV9 and TRBJ2-3, with D maybe TRBD2 (7 bases). Per the germline V gene, CDR1 is SGDLS and CDR2 is YYNGEE. V lost 0 bases, J lost 5 bases, and 19 bases lay in between. This CDR3 is built from 17 residues. CDR3: CASSVGAGAGVGDTQYF. The DNA for the CDR3 is TGTGCCAGCAGCGTAGGGGCAGGGGCGGGAGTTGGAGATACGCAGTATTTT.

By frequency in the sample, this clonotype is medium-sized. This chain connects TRBV27 to TRBJ2-7; D may be TRBD2 (6 bases). With 5 bases removed from V and 3 bases from J, the gap between germline ends came to 14 bases. The CDR3 consists of 14 residues. Germline CDR1 is MNHEY and CDR2 is SMNVEV (reference sequence). The CDR3 region has the DNA TGTGCCAGCAGTCTCCCGGGACTCATCTACGAGCAGTACTTC. Translation: CASSLPGLIYEQYF.

This clonotype has only a few counts. The chain carries TRBV19 and TRBJ2-7, with 9 bases fitting TRBD1. Germline trimming cut 1 base from V and 3 bases from J; bases unmatched to any gene: 4. Germline CDR1 is LNHDA and CDR2 is SQIVND (reference sequence). The CDR3 spans 15 residues. CDR3 amino acids: CASSIAGTGSYEQYF. In DNA, the CDR3 is TGTGCCAGTAGTATAGCAGGGACAGGGAGCTACGAGCAGTACTTC.

This chain links TRBV9 with TRBJ2-3; 7 bases match TRBD1. The V gene's germline CDR1 is SGDLS and CDR2 YYNGEE. CDR3 length: 15 amino acids. With 2 bases clipped from V and 0 bases from J, the junction kept 3 bases outside the gene matches. The DNA of the CDR3 is TGTGCCAGCAGCGTGGGACAGCTTAGCACAGATACGCAGTATTTT. It yields the protein CASSVGQLSTDTQYF. The full variable domain, rest sourced from reference TRBV9 and TRBJ2-3, is DSGVTQTPKHLITATGQRVTLRCSPRSGDLSVYWYQQSLDQGLQFLIQYYNGEERAKGNILERFSAQQFPDLHSELNLSSLELGDSALYFCASSVGQLSTDTQYFGPGTRLTVL.

Sample share makes this clonotype medium-sized (0.01 to 0.1%). The chain recombines TRBV10-3 with TRBJ2-6; 7 positions match TRBD1. Trimming removed 3 bases from V and 0 bases from J; junction bases left unmatched: 11. CDR1 is ENHRY and CDR2 is SYGVKD in the germline V gene. The length of the CDR3 is 19 residues. This CDR3 reads CAISDWSQGVSSGANVLTF. CDR3 sequence (DNA): TGTGCCATCAGTGATTGGAGTCAGGGGGTATCCTCTGGGGCCAACGTCCTGACTTTC.

The chain has TRBV9 and TRBJ2-2; possible D gene TRBD2, 5 bases. The CDR3 spans 13 residues. The V and J ends lost 4 bases and 4 bases respectively, with 8 bases between them. Germline V gene sequence: CDR1 SGDLS, CDR2 YYNGEE. CDR3 amino acids: CASSSRGTGELFF. CDR3 DNA sequence: TGTGCCAGCAGCTCCCGGGGCACCGGGGAGCTGTTTTTT.

This rearrangement joins TRBV9 to TRBJ2-5; TRBD1 matches at 8 bases. The CDR3 loop spans 15 amino acids. Per the germline V gene, CDR1 is SGDLS and CDR2 is YYNGEE. V shed 4 bases, J shed 2 bases, and the junction held 7 bases outside the gene matches. This CDR3 reads CASSLRDRRQETQYF. In DNA form, the CDR3 reads TGTGCCAGCAGCCTCCGGGACAGGCGACAAGAGACCCAGTACTTC.

This clonotype was counted ten times or more. The genes are TRBV6-1 and TRBJ2-5; maybe TRBD1 (6 bases). Germline V lookup: CDR1 MNHNS, CDR2 SASEGT. The V and J ends lost 3 bases and 2 bases respectively, with 13 bases between them. The CDR3 is 15 amino acids. The CDR3 DNA follows: TGTGCCAGCAGTGACCCAGGGGCGAGGCAAGAGACCCAGTACTTC. Translating gives CASSDPGARQETQYF.

By frequency in the sample, this clonotype is medium-sized. The J gene is TRBJ1-2, the V gene TRBV10-3, with 8 bases aligning to TRBD1. This CDR3 contains 16 residues. The V segment lost 3 bases and the J segment 2 bases; nucleotides outside the gene matches: 8. Germline V gene data show CDR1 as ENHRY and CDR2 as SYGVKD. CDR3 sequence (DNA): TGTGCCATCAGTGATAGGACAGGGAAAGGGAACTATGGCTACACCTTC. Translating gives CAISDRTGKGNYGYTF.

The chain is built from TRBV12-3 or TRBV12-4 and TRBJ1-1; D is undetermined. The V end lost 1 base, the J end lost 1 base, and 10 bases lay between the germline ends. The CDR3 covers 15 residues. This CDR3 is CASSLGQEPNTEAFF. The CDR3 DNA follows: TGTGCCAGCAGTTTAGGGCAGGAGCCGAACACTGAAGCTTTCTTT.

This rearrangement joins TRBV30 to TRBJ1-5, with D possibly TRBD1 on 5 matching bases. The CDR3 spans 15 residues. From germline, CDR1 is GTSNPN and CDR2 SVGIG (reference sequence). V shed 0 bases and J shed 4 bases, with 13 bases lying between them. This CDR3 is CAWSVGMGPNQPQHF. In DNA, the CDR3 is TGTGCCTGGAGTGTAGGGATGGGGCCAAATCAGCCCCAGCATTTT.